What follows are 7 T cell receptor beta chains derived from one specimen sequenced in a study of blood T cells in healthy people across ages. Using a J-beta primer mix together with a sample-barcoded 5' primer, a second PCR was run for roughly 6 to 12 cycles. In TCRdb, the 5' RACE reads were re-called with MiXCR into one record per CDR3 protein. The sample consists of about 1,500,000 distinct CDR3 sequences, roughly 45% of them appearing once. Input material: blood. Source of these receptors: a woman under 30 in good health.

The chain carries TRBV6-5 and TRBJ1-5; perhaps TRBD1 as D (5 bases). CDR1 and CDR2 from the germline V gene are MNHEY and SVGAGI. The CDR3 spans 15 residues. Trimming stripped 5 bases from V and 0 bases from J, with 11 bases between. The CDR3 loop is CASSLQGSSNQPQHF. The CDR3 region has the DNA TGTGCCAGCAGTCTTCAGGGTAGTAGCAATCAGCCCCAGCATTTT.

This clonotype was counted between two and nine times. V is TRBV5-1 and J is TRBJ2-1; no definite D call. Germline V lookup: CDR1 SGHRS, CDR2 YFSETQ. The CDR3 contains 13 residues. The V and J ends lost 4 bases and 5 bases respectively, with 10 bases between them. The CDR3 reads CASSTSINNEQFF. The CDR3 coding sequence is TGCGCCAGCAGCACCTCTATAAACAATGAGCAGTTCTTC.

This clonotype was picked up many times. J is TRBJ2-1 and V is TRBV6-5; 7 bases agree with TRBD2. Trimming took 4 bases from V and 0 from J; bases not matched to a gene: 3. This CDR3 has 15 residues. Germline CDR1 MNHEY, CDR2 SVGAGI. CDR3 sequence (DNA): TGTGCCAGCAGTTCCAGCGGGAACTCCTACAATGAGCAGTTCTTC. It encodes CASSSSGNSYNEQFF.

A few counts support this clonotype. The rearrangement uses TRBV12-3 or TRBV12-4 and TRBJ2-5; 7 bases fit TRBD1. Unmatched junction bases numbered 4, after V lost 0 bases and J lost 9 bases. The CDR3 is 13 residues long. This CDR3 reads CASSLAGQGAQYF. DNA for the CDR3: TGTGCCAGCAGTTTAGCTGGGCAGGGGGCCCAGTACTTC.

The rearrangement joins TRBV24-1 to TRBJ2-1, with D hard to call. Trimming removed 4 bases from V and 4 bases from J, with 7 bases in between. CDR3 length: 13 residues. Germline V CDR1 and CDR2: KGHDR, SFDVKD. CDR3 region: CATSDTRYNEQFF. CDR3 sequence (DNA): TGTGCCACCAGTGACACCAGGTACAATGAGCAGTTCTTC.

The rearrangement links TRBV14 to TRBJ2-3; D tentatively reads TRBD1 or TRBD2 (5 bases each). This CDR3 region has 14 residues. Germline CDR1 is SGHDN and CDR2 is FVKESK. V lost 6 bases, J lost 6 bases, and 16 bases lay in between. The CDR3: CASRHGGDLDTQYF. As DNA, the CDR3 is TGTGCCAGCAGACATGGGGGAGACCTCGATACGCAGTATTTT.

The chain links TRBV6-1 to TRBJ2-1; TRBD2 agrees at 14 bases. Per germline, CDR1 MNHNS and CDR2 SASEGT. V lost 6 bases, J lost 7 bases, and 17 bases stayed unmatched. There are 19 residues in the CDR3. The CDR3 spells CASSETPGTSGSKRNEQFF. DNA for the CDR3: TGTGCCAGCAGCGAAACTCCCGGGACTAGCGGGAGTAAAAGGAATGAGCAGTTCTTC.